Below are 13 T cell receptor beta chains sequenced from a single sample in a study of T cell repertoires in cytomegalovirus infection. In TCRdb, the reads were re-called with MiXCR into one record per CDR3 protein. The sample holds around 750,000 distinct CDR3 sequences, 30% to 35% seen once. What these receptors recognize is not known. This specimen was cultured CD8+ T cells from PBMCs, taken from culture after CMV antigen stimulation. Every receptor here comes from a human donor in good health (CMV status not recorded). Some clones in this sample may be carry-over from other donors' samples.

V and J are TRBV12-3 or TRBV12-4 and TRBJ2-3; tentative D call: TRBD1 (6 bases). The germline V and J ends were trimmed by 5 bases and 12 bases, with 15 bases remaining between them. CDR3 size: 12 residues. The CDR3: CASSGDTGDQYF. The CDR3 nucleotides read TGTGCCAGCAGTGGGGACACCGGGGATCAGTATTTT.

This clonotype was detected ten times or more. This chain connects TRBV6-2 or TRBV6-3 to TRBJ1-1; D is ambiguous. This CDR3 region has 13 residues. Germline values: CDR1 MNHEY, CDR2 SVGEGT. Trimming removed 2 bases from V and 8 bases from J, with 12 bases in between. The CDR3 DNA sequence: TGTGCCAGCAGTTACCCCCCGGGAAACGAAGCTTTCTTT. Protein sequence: CASSYPPGNEAFF.

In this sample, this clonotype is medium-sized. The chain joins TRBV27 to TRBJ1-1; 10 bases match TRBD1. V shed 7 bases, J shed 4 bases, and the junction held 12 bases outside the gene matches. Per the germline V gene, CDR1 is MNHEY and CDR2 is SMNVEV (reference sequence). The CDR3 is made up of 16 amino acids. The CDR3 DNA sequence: TGTGCCAGCACACCTTTCCCGGGACAGGGGTTCACTGAAGCTTTCTTT. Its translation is CASTPFPGQGFTEAFF.

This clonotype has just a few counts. This chain's CDR3 is CASSRDTDGEKLFF. CDR3 nucleotide sequence: TGCGCCAGCAGCAGGGACACAGACGGGGAAAAACTGTTTTTT. The gene calls are TRBV5-1 and TRBJ1-4; tentatively, D is TRBD1 (6 bases). Trimming took off 4 bases at V and 8 bases at J, with 15 bases between the two ends. The CDR3 loop spans 14 amino acids. Germline assignment: CDR1 SGHRS and CDR2 YFSETQ.

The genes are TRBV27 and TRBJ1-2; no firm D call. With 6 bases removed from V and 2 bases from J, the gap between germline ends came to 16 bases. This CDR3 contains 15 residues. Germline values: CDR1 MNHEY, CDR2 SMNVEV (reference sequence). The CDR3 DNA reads TGTGCCAGCAGCCTGACCCGGACGGGAAACTATGGCTACACCTTC. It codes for CASSLTRTGNYGYTF.

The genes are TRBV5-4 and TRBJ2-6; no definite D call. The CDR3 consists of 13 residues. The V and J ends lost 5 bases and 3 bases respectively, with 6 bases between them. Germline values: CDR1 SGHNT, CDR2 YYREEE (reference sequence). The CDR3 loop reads CASRHFGANVLTF. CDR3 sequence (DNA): TGTGCCAGCAGACACTTTGGGGCCAACGTCCTGACTTTC. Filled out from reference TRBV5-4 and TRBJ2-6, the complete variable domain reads ETGVTQSPTHLIKTRGQQVTLRCSSQSGHNTVSWYQQALGQGPQFIFQYYREEENGRGNFPPRFSGLQFPNYSSELNVNALELDDSALYLCASRHFGANVLTFGAGSRLTVL.

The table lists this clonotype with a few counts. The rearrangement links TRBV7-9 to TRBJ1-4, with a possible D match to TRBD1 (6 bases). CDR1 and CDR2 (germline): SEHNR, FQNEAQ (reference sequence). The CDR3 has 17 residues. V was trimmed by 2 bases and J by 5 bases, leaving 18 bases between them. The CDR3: CASSLRTRTAVNEKLFF. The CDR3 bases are TGTGCCAGCAGCTTACGGACCAGGACAGCCGTCAATGAAAAACTGTTTTTT.

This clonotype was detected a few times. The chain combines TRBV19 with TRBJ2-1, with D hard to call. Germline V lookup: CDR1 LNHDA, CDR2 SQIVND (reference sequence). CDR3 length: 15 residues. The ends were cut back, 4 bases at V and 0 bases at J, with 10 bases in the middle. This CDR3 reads CASSNLLGSYNEQFF. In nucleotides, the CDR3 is TGTGCCAGTAGTAATTTACTCGGCTCCTACAATGAGCAGTTCTTC. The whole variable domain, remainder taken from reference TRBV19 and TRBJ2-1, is DGGITQSPKYLFRKEGQNVTLSCEQNLNHDAMYWYRQDPGQGLRLIYYSQIVNDFQKGDIAEGYSVSREKKESFPLTVTSAQKNPTAFYLCASSNLLGSYNEQFFGPGTRLTVL.

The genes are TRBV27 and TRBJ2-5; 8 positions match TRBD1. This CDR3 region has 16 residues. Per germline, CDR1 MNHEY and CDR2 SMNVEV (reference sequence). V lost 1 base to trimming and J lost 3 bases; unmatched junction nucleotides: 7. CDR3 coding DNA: TGTGCCAGCAGTTTATTGTCAGGGGGCATTGAAGAGACCCAGTACTTC. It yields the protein CASSLLSGGIEETQYF.

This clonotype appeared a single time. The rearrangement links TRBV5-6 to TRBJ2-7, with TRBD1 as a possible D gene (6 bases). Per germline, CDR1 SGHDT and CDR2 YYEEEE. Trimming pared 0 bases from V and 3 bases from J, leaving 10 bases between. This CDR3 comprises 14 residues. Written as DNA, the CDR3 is TGTGCCAGCAGCTTGGAAAACAGGGACTACGAGCAGTACTTC. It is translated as CASSLENRDYEQYF.

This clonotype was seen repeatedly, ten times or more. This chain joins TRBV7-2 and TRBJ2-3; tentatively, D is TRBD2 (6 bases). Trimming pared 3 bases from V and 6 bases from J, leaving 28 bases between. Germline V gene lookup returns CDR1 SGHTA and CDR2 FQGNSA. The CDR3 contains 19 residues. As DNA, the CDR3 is TGTGCCAGCAGCTTTCGACTAGTCGTGGAACCGTTAAATTGGGATACGCAGTATTTT. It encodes CASSFRLVVEPLNWDTQYF.

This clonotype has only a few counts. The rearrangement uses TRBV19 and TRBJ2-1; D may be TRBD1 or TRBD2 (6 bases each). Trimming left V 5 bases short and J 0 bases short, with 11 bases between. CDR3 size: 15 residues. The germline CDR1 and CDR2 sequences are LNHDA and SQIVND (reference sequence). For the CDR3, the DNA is TGTGCCAGTAGTTTCGGGGGCAACTCCTACAATGAGCAGTTCTTC. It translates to CASSFGGNSYNEQFF.

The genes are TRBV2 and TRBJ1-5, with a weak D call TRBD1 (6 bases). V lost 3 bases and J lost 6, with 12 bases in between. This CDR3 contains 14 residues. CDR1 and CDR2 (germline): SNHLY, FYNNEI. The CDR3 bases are TGTGCCAGCAGTGATTCCACAGGGTTTCAGCCCCAGCATTTT. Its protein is CASSDSTGFQPQHF.